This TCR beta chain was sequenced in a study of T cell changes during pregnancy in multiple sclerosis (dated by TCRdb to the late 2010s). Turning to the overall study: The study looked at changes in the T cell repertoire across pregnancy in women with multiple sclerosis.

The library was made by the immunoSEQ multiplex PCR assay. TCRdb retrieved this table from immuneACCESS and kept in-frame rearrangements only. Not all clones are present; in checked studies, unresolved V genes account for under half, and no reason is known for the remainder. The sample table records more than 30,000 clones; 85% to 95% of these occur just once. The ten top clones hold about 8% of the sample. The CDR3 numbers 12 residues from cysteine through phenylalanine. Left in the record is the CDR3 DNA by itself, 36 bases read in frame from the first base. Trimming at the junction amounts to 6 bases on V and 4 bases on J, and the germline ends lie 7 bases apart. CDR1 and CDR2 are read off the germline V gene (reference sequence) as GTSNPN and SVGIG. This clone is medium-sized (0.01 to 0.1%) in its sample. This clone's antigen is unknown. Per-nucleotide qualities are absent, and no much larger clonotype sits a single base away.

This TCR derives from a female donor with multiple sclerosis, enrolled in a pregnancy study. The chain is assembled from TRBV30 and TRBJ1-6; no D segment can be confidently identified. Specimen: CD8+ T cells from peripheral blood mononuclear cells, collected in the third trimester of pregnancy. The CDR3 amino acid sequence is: CACNEYNSPLHF. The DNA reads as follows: TGTGCCTGCAATGAGTATAATTCACCCCTCCACTTT.